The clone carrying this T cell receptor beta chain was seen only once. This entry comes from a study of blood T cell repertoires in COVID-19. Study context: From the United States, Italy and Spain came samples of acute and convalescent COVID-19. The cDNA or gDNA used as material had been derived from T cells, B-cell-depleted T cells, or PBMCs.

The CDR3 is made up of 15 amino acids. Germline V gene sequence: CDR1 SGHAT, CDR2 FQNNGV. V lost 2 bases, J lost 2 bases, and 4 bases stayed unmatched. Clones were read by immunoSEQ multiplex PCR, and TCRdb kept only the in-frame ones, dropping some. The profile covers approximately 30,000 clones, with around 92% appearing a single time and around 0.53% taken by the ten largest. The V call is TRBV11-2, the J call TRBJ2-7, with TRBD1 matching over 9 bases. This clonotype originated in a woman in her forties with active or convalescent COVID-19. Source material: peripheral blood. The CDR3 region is CASSLTGGAAYEQYF. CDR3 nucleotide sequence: TGTGCCAGCAGCTTAACAGGGGGCGCGGCCTACGAGCAGTACTTC.